The clone carrying this T cell receptor (beta chain) was counted at least ten times. The CD8+CD4-CCR7+CD45RA+ phenotype defined the sorted naive CD8 T cells. The data were obtained in a study of molecular identifiers for immune sequencing clone quantification. Looking at the study overall: Sequencing covered four of five parts into which replicate RNA from about 20,000 or 100,000 naive CD8 cells was split.

Trimming stripped 5 bases from V and 0 bases from J, with 16 bases between. The CDR3 runs 16 residues. The germline V gene encodes CDR1 SGHVS and CDR2 FQNEAQ. It was with previously described methods and listed TCR primers that bulk TCR libraries were made. TCRdb independently ran MiXCR on the PCR reads; one entry per CDR3 protein. The top ten hold about 1.6% of the sample, which has some 65,000 distinct CDR3 sequences, under 20% seen once. The sequenced sample consisted of naive CD8+ T cells from blood, with Jurkat cell RNA spiked in. Subset indicated: FACS-sorted CD8+CD4-CCR7+CD45RA+ naive T cells. This clonotype originated in a human donor in good health. Some libraries in this study had Jurkat cell RNA spiked in. The V gene is TRBV7-8, the J gene TRBJ2-5, with D possibly called TRBD1 or TRBD2 (5 bases each). Written as DNA, the CDR3 is TGTGCCAGCAGCCCCACCATAGGGACCTACCAAGAGACCCAGTACTTC. As protein: CASSPTIGTYQETQYF.